These T cell receptor beta chains were read from a single sample in a study of T-cell reconstitution after alpha-beta-depleted transplantation in children. In TCRdb, the PCR reads were re-called with MiXCR into one record per CDR3 protein. The sample records fewer than 250,000 distinct CDR3 sequences, around 7.5% being singletons. The input for sequencing was PBMCs, mostly from graft donor cells, taken 180 days after TCRalphabeta/CD19-depleted stem cell transplant. The source is a male patient under 18 who had a stem cell transplant for acute lymphoblastic leukemia, so the T cells may come from the graft donor. Both conserved end residues are part of each CDR3. Each record gives: V gene, clone size, J gene, CDR3 protein. Size tells how often a clone was seen (once, few, many) or the class of an expanded clone, and some rows leave it out.

TRBV28	many	TRBJ2-2	CASHRGSTGELFF
TRBV5-1	many	TRBJ1-1	CASSLTGGNTEAFF
TRBV18	many	TRBJ2-7	CASSPYDGTPTYEQYF
TRBV7-9	many	TRBJ2-3	CASSYSDTQYF
TRBV10-3	many	TRBJ1-2	CAISGREASYGYTF
TRBV18	few	TRBJ2-3	CASSADRVDTQYF
TRBV20-1	many	TRBJ2-1	CSASFRGIVGGPSYNEQFF
TRBV11-2	many	TRBJ2-3	CASSLDRNRLGHRTDTQYF
TRBV12-3/TRBV12-4	many	TRBJ2-2	CASSLRANTGELFF
TRBV28	many	TRBJ2-1	CASSFTSDYNEQFF
TRBV7-8	many	TRBJ2-3	CASSLGRLAGPRDTQYF
TRBV6-2/TRBV6-3	many	TRBJ2-7	CASGGGVILSEQYF
TRBV29-1	NA	TRBJ1-1	CSVDLGYGEAFF
TRBV11-2	many	TRBJ1-2	CASSLGERQDGYTF
TRBV20-1	many	TRBJ2-3	CTTTQGDTQYF
TRBV9	many	TRBJ2-2	CASSVAGNTGELFF
TRBV5-1	many	TRBJ2-2	CASSLGNSGRKTGELFF
TRBV10-3	many	TRBJ1-1	CAISPVTSVAFGEAFF
TRBV14	NA	TRBJ2-7	CASSQGGTNSYEQYF
TRBV29-1	many	TRBJ1-1	CSVVINLSAFF
TRBV7-9	many	TRBJ2-3	CASSRRLVADTQYF
TRBV6-5	many	TRBJ1-1	CASSYLGPQGSAFF
TRBV6-5	many	TRBJ1-5	CASSYSADRPRFSNQPQHF
TRBV20-1	many	TRBJ1-1	CSAGGRLTEAFF
TRBV3-1	NA	TRBJ1-2	CATSQHGSGTRYGYTF
TRBV12-3/TRBV12-4	many	TRBJ1-5	CASSAYSNQPQHF
TRBV20-1	many	TRBJ2-2	CSARGETGELFF
TRBV5-1	many	TRBJ2-1	CASSLDGWSEQFF
TRBV19	NA	TRBJ2-1	CASSPPGRGPYNEQFF
TRBV29-1	many	TRBJ2-4	CSVGLAGLAKNIQYF
TRBV12-3/TRBV12-4	few	TRBJ2-2	CASSPGTGTGELFF
TRBV6-2/TRBV6-3	many	TRBJ1-4	CASRYPGPVNEKLFF
TRBV20-1	many	TRBJ1-3	CSAREQGAGNTIYF
TRBV12-3/TRBV12-4	many	TRBJ1-2	CASSLEGGYTF
TRBV28	many	TRBJ1-1	CASTHLRDRGPSTEAFF
TRBV7-2	many	TRBJ2-3	CASSSQGFTDTQYF
TRBV21-1	many	TRBJ2-7	CASSKVGHYEQYF
TRBV6-5	many	TRBJ2-3	CATRALLAGERDTQYF
TRBV20-1	many	TRBJ1-2	CSARDQGTGYTF
TRBV20-1	many	TRBJ2-5	CSASSQETQYF
TRBV20-1	many	TRBJ2-7	CSARRGGEQYF
TRBV5-1	many	TRBJ2-7	CASTPFDRSSYEQYF
TRBV20-1	many	TRBJ1-2	CSARVGAGSYTF
TRBV12-3/TRBV12-4	many	TRBJ2-7	CASNDRGFLYEQYF
TRBV5-1	many	TRBJ2-2	CASKRGEHGELFF
TRBV20-1	many	TRBJ2-3	CSAPQGSPDTQYF
TRBV15	many	TRBJ2-1	CATSRVLAGSSYNEQFF
TRBV4-2	NA	TRBJ2-1	CASSHPRQYNEQFF
TRBV20-1	many	TRBJ2-3	CSARDGKTHTQYF
TRBV3-1	many	TRBJ1-2	CASSQDGPLGIYGYTF
TRBV7-8	many	TRBJ1-1	CASSLEGQANTEAFF
TRBV6-1	few	TRBJ1-2	CASNRDREFNYGYTF
TRBV12-3/TRBV12-4	many	TRBJ1-1	CASIFRGTTEAFF